The present T cell receptor beta chain was sequenced within a study of cytomegalovirus exposure and HLA in healthy donors. Study results and caveats: TCR beta V- and J-gene trimming, according to a later analysis, was linked to a missense DCLRE1C variant. Presence/absence analyses assumed roughly uniform sequencing depth across donors. According to the study, 160 or so TCR beta chains were cytomegalovirus-associated.

V was pared by 6 bases and J by 3 bases, with 14 bases between. Germline V lookup: CDR1 LNHDA, CDR2 SQIVND (reference sequence). The CDR3 sequence is 15 residues long. It was with 60 Vbeta and 13 Jbeta primers that the PCR ran. Assay used: immunoSEQ multiplex PCR; TCRdb lists only in-frame clones, some missing. The listing records 100,000 to 150,000 clones. Nominally healthy donors were sampled, though unrecorded immune exposures were likely. Comment on this clone: Its target is not known.

Sequencing was carried out using PBMCs. This sequence joins TRBV19 and TRBJ1-4, with D possibly matching TRBD1 (5 bases). The origin of this receptor is a woman aged 40-49 years in good health and CMV-seropositive. The CDR3: CASSSGEPANEKLFF. The CDR3 coding sequence is TGTGCCAGTAGCTCGGGGGAGCCGGCTAATGAAAAACTGTTTTTT.